The 31 T cell receptor beta chains listed next were all sequenced from one sample in a study of CD8 T cells in Susac syndrome. After extraction with the RNeasy kit, about 0.45 to 1 ug of the RNA was reverse transcribed using random hexamers. In TCRdb, the immunoSEQ multiplex PCR reads were re-called with MiXCR into one record per CDR3 protein. The sample yields over 150,000 distinct CDR3 sequences, roughly 96% seen once. The source material was CD4+ T cells from PBMCs. These receptors were taken from a human donor with multiple sclerosis.

V is TRBV29-1 and J is TRBJ2-5; no clear D gene. The CDR3 is made up of 12 amino acids. V was pared by 3 bases and J by 5 bases, with 10 bases between. Germline values: CDR1 SQVTM, CDR2 ANQGSEA. The CDR3 protein is CSVDKVLETQYF. The CDR3 nucleotides read TGCAGCGTTGATAAGGTTCTGGAGACCCAGTACTTC.

This sequence joins TRBV5-1 and TRBJ1-5; 7 bases align to TRBD1. The CDR3 length is 15 residues. Losses at the gene ends were 0 bases for V and 3 bases for J; bases not matched to a gene: 3. The germline gives CDR1 SGHRS, CDR2 YFSETQ. Written as DNA, the CDR3 is TGCGCCAGCAGCTTGGATGGACAGGTCAATCAGCCCCAGCATTTT. It specifies CASSLDGQVNQPQHF. Drawing the rest from reference TRBV5-1 and TRBJ1-5, the complete variable domain is KAGVTQTPRYLIKTRGQQVTLSCSPISGHRSVSWYQQTPGQGLQFLFEYFSETQRNKGNFPGRFSGRQFSNSRSEMNVSTLELGDSALYLCASSLDGQVNQPQHFGDGTRLSIL.

V gene TRBV10-3 combines with J gene TRBJ2-4; TRBD1 agrees at 7 bases. This CDR3 region has 14 residues. The germline CDR1 and CDR2 sequences are ENHRY and SYGVKD. V lost 3 bases, J lost 7 bases, and 6 bases stayed unmatched. The CDR3 loop is CAISEVQGSNIQYF. The CDR3 DNA sequence: TGTGCCATCAGTGAAGTACAGGGGAGTAACATTCAGTACTTC.

The rearrangement joins TRBV20-1 to TRBJ2-1; D possibly uses TRBD1 or TRBD2 (5 bases each). V dropped 0 bases and J dropped 0 bases, with 12 bases sitting between them. This CDR3 is 16 amino acids long. Per the germline V gene, CDR1 is DFQATT and CDR2 is SNEGSKA (reference sequence). The CDR3: CSAREGDSFSYNEQFF. CDR3 nucleotides: TGCAGTGCTAGAGAGGGAGACAGTTTCTCCTACAATGAGCAGTTCTTC.

The chain uses TRBV4-2 and TRBJ2-7, with D perhaps matching TRBD2 (5 bases). The CDR3 has 15 amino acids. V lost 0 bases to trimming and J lost 0 bases, with 9 bases between them. Per the germline V gene, CDR1 is LGHNA and CDR2 is YNFKEQ. This chain's CDR3 is CASSQDAGDSYEQYF. The CDR3 DNA is TGTGCCAGCAGCCAAGATGCCGGGGACTCCTACGAGCAGTACTTC.

V is TRBV4-2 and J is TRBJ2-3, with 8 bases that match TRBD1. V was pared by 0 bases and J by 1 base, with 6 bases of the junction left unmatched. The CDR3 spans 17 residues. The germline V gene has CDR1 LGHNA and CDR2 YNFKEQ. CDR3 amino acids: CASSQDRGTGGTDTQYF. The CDR3 DNA sequence: TGTGCCAGCAGCCAAGATCGAGGGACAGGAGGCACAGATACGCAGTATTTT.

J is TRBJ2-7 and V is TRBV20-1; tentatively, D is TRBD1 (6 bases). The CDR3 covers 14 residues. In germline, CDR1 is DFQATT, CDR2 SNEGSKA (reference sequence). V dropped 4 bases and J dropped 0 bases, with 13 bases sitting between them. The CDR3 protein is CSATGTTDSYEQYF. CDR3 bases: TGCAGTGCTACCGGGACAACTGACTCCTACGAGCAGTACTTC.

This sequence joins TRBV29-1 and TRBJ2-7, with no clear D. Germline CDR1 reads SQVTM; CDR2 reads ANQGSEA. V was pared by 4 bases and J by 2 bases, with 15 bases between. CDR3 length equals 14 residues. CDR3 in DNA: TGCAGCGTTGCGCAAGTTATCGGTGCCTACGAGCAGTACTTC. It translates to CSVAQVIGAYEQYF.

The chain employs TRBV21-1 and TRBJ2-5. TRBV21-1 is a listed pseudogene. The CDR3 has 12 residues. The CDR3 is CASSECQETQYF. The DNA for the CDR3 is TGTGCCAGCAGCGAGTGCCAAGAGACCCAGTACTTC.

The rearrangement links TRBV27 to TRBJ1-5; D call uncertain. V lost 5 bases and J 5 bases, leaving 13 bases between the germline ends. Germline V gene lookup returns CDR1 MNHEY and CDR2 SMNVEV (reference sequence). The CDR3 has 14 amino acids. The CDR3 loop is CASSTRGLHQPQHF. The CDR3 nucleotides read TGTGCCAGCAGTACCCGGGGTTTGCATCAGCCCCAGCATTTT.

J is TRBJ2-5 and V is TRBV5-1; D tentatively reads TRBD1 or TRBD2 (5 bases each). The germline V and J ends were trimmed by 4 bases and 5 bases, with 21 bases remaining between them. Germline V CDR1 and CDR2: SGHRS, YFSETQ. This CDR3 contains 16 residues. This chain's CDR3 is CASSPGPGPERETQYF. The CDR3 nucleotides are TGCGCCAGCAGCCCGGGGCCGGGCCCAGAAAGGGAGACCCAGTACTTC.

Only one count was recorded for this clonotype. J is TRBJ1-2 and V is TRBV3-1; D is unclear. V dropped 4 bases and J dropped 2 bases, with 5 bases sitting between them. Germline CDR1 and CDR2: LGHDT and YNNKEL (reference sequence). The CDR3 spans 12 residues. Here the CDR3 DNA reads TGTGCCAGCAGCCGCTTCAACTATGGCTACACCTTC. Protein product: CASSRFNYGYTF.

The J gene is TRBJ2-3, the V gene TRBV20-1, with 8 bases lining up with TRBD2. The CDR3 contains 14 residues. With V trimmed by 0 bases and J by 4 bases, 3 bases remained unmatched. Germline V CDR1 and CDR2: DFQATT, SNEGSKA (reference sequence). DNA for the CDR3: TGCAGTGCTAGAGATACGGGAGGGCCAGATACGCAGTATTTT. It specifies CSARDTGGPDTQYF.

V usage is TRBV20-1 and J usage is TRBJ2-7, with a weak D call TRBD1 (6 bases). V dropped 6 bases and J dropped 0 bases, with 15 bases sitting between them. CDR3 size: 14 residues. The germline CDR1 and CDR2 sequences are DFQATT and SNEGSKA (reference sequence). This CDR3 reads CSALLTGSSYEQYF. CDR3 in DNA: TGCAGTGCCCTGCTAACAGGGAGCTCCTACGAGCAGTACTTC.

The CDR3 loop is CASRPGGNYGYTF. CDR3 sequence (DNA): TGTGCCAGCCGCCCAGGGGGAAACTATGGCTACACCTTC. The chain is built from TRBV14 and TRBJ1-2; 7 nucleotides match TRBD1. With 8 bases clipped from V and 2 bases from J, the junction kept 5 bases outside the gene matches. Germline V gives CDR1 SGHDN, CDR2 FVKESK. CDR3 length equals 13 residues.

The CDR3 bases are TGCGCCAGCAGCTTGGTAGGGACAGGGGACATTCAGTACTTC. It encodes CASSLVGTGDIQYF. The chain recombines TRBV5-1 with TRBJ2-4; 10 positions match TRBD1. CDR1 and CDR2 from the germline V gene are SGHRS and YFSETQ. CDR3 size: 14 residues. The ends lost 0 bases at V and 8 bases at J; junction bases unmatched: 2. Full variable domain (rest looked up from reference TRBV5-1 and TRBJ2-4): KAGVTQTPRYLIKTRGQQVTLSCSPISGHRSVSWYQQTPGQGLQFLFEYFSETQRNKGNFPGRFSGRQFSNSRSEMNVSTLELGDSALYLCASSLVGTGDIQYFGAGTRLSVL.

CDR3 residues: CASSLEASGGDEQFF. CDR3 nucleotide sequence: TGTGCCAGCAGCTTGGAGGCTAGCGGGGGGGATGAGCAGTTCTTC. This chain joins TRBV5-4 and TRBJ2-1; 12 bases are shared with TRBD2. CDR3 length equals 15 residues. Unmatched junction bases numbered 3, after V lost 0 bases and J lost 8 bases. CDR1 is SGHNT and CDR2 is YYREEE in the germline V gene (reference sequence).

J is TRBJ2-7 and V is TRBV7-3; maybe TRBD1 (5 bases). V lost 5 bases to trimming and J lost 4 bases, with 15 bases between them. CDR1 is SGHTA, CDR2 FQGTGA, per germline. The CDR3 is made up of 14 amino acids. CDR3 sequence (DNA): TGTGCCAGCAGCCATCCAACAGGAGAATACGAGCAGTACTTC. This gives the protein CASSHPTGEYEQYF.

The chain combines TRBV3-1 with TRBJ1-1, with D unclear. This CDR3 has 12 residues. V was clipped by 2 bases and J by 4 bases, with 5 bases between them. Germline assignment: CDR1 LGHDT and CDR2 YNNKEL (reference sequence). The CDR3 region is CASSQSGTEAFF. Written as DNA, the CDR3 is TGTGCCAGCAGCCAATCAGGCACTGAAGCTTTCTTT.

Here the CDR3 DNA reads TGTGCCTGCAAAAAAGCCGGGGGAAGCACTGAAGCTTTCTTT. Encoded protein: CACKKAGGSTEAFF. The V and J genes are TRBV30 and TRBJ1-1; D is perhaps TRBD1 (5 bases). Trimming cost V 6 bases and J 4 bases, with 18 bases left between them. The germline V gene encodes CDR1 GTSNPN and CDR2 SVGIG (reference sequence). The CDR3 runs 14 residues.

The chain recombines TRBV11-2 with TRBJ2-1; 10 positions agree with TRBD2. V trimming: 5 bases; J trimming: 10 bases; junction bases outside the gene matches: 11. Per germline, CDR1 SGHAT and CDR2 FQNNGV. The CDR3 covers 15 residues. The CDR3: CASSISSGRAGEQFF. Written as DNA, the CDR3 is TGTGCCAGCAGCATTAGCAGCGGGAGGGCCGGGGAGCAGTTCTTC.

The chain has TRBV12-3 or TRBV12-4 and TRBJ2-7; D is unclear. V lost 3 bases and J 5 bases, leaving 8 bases between the germline ends. The CDR3 extends over 12 amino acids. The DNA of the CDR3 is TGTGCCAGCAGTTTCCGGATCCACGAGCAGTACTTC. Translated, it gives CASSFRIHEQYF.

The chain is built from TRBV24-1 and TRBJ2-6, with no clear D. Germline CDR1 is KGHDR and CDR2 is SFDVKD. V was clipped by 6 bases and J by 2 bases, with 4 bases between them. This CDR3 is built from 13 residues. CDR3 coding DNA: TGTGCCACCAGTTTGCCTGGGGCCAACGTCCTGACTTTC. Translation gives CATSLPGANVLTF.

A few counts support this clonotype. The chain carries TRBV24-1 and TRBJ2-7, with 9 bases matching TRBD1. In germline, CDR1 is KGHDR, CDR2 SFDVKD. The CDR3 extends over 14 amino acids. J gave up 5 bases and V 6 bases, and 7 bases lay outside the gene matches. The CDR3 reads CATSPGQGPHEQYF. Here the CDR3 DNA reads TGTGCCACCAGTCCGGGACAGGGTCCCCACGAGCAGTACTTC.

This clonotype is a singleton in its sample. This chain joins TRBV12-5 and TRBJ2-7; 7 bases line up with TRBD1. CDR1 and CDR2 from the germline V gene are LGHNT and FRNRAP. The CDR3 consists of 12 residues. V was clipped by 0 bases and J by 7 bases; unmatched bases: 0. The CDR3 loop is CASGLVQGEQYF. The CDR3 DNA reads TGTGCTAGTGGTTTGGTACAGGGGGAGCAGTACTTC.

The chain is built from TRBV2 and TRBJ2-5; TRBD2 matches at 8 bases. V shed 3 bases and J 5 bases; nucleotides not matched to a gene: 11. The CDR3 spans 16 residues. Germline V lookup: CDR1 SNHLY, CDR2 FYNNEI. The chain's CDR3 is CASSDPGGPGVETQYF. DNA of the CDR3: TGTGCCAGCAGTGACCCGGGAGGGCCTGGGGTTGAGACCCAGTACTTC.

This chain uses TRBV10-2 with TRBJ1-1; a weak D match, TRBD1 (5 bases). Trimming removed 3 bases at V and 3 bases at J, with 11 bases between. The CDR3 runs to 14 residues. The germline V gene encodes CDR1 WSHSY and CDR2 SAAADI. This CDR3 is CASSESDSYTEAFF. CDR3 in DNA: TGCGCCAGCAGTGAAAGTGACAGCTACACTGAAGCTTTCTTT.

This sequence joins TRBV29-1 and TRBJ2-7, with D hard to call. CDR1 and CDR2 (germline): SQVTM, ANQGSEA. Trimming cost V 1 base and J 5 bases, with 9 bases left between them. The CDR3 has 12 amino acids. In DNA form, the CDR3 reads TGCAGCGTTGAAGGTGAGAGCCACGAGCAGTACTTC. Translated: CSVEGESHEQYF.

This chain joins TRBV2 and TRBJ2-5; D is unresolved. Between the trimmed V and J ends, which lost 4 bases and 4 bases, there was a span of 10 bases. There are 13 residues in the CDR3. The germline gives CDR1 SNHLY, CDR2 FYNNEI. The CDR3 sequence is CASSVEKRETQYF. CDR3 nucleotide sequence: TGTGCCAGCAGTGTGGAGAAACGAGAGACCCAGTACTTC.

J is TRBJ1-6 and V is TRBV9; D possibly corresponds to TRBD1 (5 bases). Trimming stripped 3 bases from V and 9 bases from J, with 16 bases between. The CDR3 covers 15 residues. The germline gives CDR1 SGDLS, CDR2 YYNGEE. The CDR3 sequence is CASSALGGDGSPLHF. CDR3 nucleotide sequence: TGTGCCAGCAGCGCCCTTGGGGGGGACGGTTCACCCCTCCACTTT.

The V call is TRBV15, the J call TRBJ2-7, with 8 bases matching TRBD1. This CDR3 has 14 amino acids. Germline values: CDR1 LNHNV, CDR2 YYDKDF (reference sequence). V was pared by 1 base and J by 5 bases, with 4 bases of the junction left unmatched. This CDR3 is CATSRGGQGHEQYF. As DNA, the CDR3 is TGTGCCACCAGCAGAGGAGGACAGGGCCACGAGCAGTACTTC.